Sequencing of this TCR beta chain was carried out in a study of brain T cells in children with intractable seizures. J gave up 5 bases and V 2 bases, and 3 bases lay outside the gene matches. Germline values: CDR1 MGHDK, CDR2 SYGVNS. This CDR3 is 14 amino acids long. This table comes from immunoSEQ multiplex PCR, and its TCRdb copy is limited to in-frame clones, with some not included. The sample carries about 340,000 clones, 85% to 95% recorded once. As to this clone: No antigen is known for it.

Overall study findings and caveats: Pre-surgery blood may have been undersampled, hiding some clones. Viral specificity was inferred only from CDR3 similarity; HCMV serostatus was unknown.

The time point here: blood from clinic visit 5 months post-surgery; TSC patient then seizure free. Sequencing was limited to surgery cases with top T cell transcript signatures in brain tissue. Patients received at least one anti-epileptic drug before surgery. The rearrangement uses TRBV25-1 and TRBJ2-3, with 8 bases lining up with TRBD2. This clonotype was obtained from a boy under three years old with tuberous sclerosis and intractable seizures. Here the sequenced sample was peripheral blood, taken less than 6 months after surgery. CDR3 bases: TGTGCCAGCAGTGAAGCGGGGGGTAAAGATACGCAGTATTTT. Translating it yields CASSEAGGKDTQYF.